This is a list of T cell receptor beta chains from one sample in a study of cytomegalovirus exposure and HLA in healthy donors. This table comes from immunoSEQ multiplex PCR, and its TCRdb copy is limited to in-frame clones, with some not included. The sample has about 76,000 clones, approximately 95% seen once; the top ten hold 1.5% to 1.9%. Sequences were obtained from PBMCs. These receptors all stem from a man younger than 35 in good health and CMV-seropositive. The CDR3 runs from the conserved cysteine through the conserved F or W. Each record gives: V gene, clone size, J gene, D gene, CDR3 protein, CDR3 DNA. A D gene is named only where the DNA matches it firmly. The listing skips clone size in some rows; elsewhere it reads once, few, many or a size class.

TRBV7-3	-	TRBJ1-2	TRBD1	CASSGTGREDYGYTF	TGTGCCAGCAGCGGGACAGGGAGGGAGGACTATGGCTACACCTTC
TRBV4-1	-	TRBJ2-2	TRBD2	CASSQGLAGNTGELFF	TGCGCCAGCAGCCAAGGACTAGCGGGAAACACCGGGGAGCTGTTTTTT
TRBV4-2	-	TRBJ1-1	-	CASSQTPGQRGTEAFF	TGTGCCAGCAGCCAAACCCCGGGACAAAGGGGCACTGAAGCTTTCTTT
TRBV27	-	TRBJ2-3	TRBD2	CASSLLAGLGDTQYF	TGTGCCAGCTCCCTACTAGCGGGCCTAGGGGATACGCAGTATTTT
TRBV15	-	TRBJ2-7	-	CATSRAWGNYEQYF	TGTGCCACCAGCAGAGCTTGGGGCAACTACGAGCAGTACTTC
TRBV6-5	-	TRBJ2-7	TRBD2	CASSTRLAGSYEQYF	TGTGCCAGCAGTACCAGACTAGCGGGATCCTACGAGCAGTACTTC
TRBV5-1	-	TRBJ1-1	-	CASSAGLSKTNTEAFF	TGCGCCAGCAGCGCGGGACTGAGTAAAACTAACACTGAAGCTTTCTTT
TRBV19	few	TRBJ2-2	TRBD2	CASDSSGSGTGELFF	TGTGCCAGTGACTCAAGCGGGAGTGGGACCGGGGAGCTGTTTTTT
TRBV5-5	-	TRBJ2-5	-	CASSFPGKETQYF	TGTGCCAGCAGCTTCCCAGGGAAAGAGACCCAGTACTTC
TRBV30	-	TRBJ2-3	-	CAWRRREARSTDTQYF	TGTGCCTGGAGACGGAGGGAGGCGAGGTCCACAGATACGCAGTATTTT
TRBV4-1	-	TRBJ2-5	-	CASSQAGVGTAQETQYF	TGCGCCAGCAGCCAAGCGGGAGTTGGGACAGCACAAGAGACCCAGTACTTC
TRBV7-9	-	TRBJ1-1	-	CASSLGQENTEAFF	TGTGCCAGCAGCTTAGGGCAGGAGAACACTGAAGCTTTCTTT
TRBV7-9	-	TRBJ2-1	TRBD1	CASSWGTGGVGVYNEQFF	TGTGCCAGCAGCTGGGGGACAGGGGGCGTTGGAGTCTACAATGAGCAGTTCTTC
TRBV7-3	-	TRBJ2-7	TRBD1	CASSFTPTGDEQYF	TGTGCCAGCAGCTTTACCCCGACAGGGGACGAGCAGTACTTC
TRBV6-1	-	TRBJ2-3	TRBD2	CASSETRPLLAASTDTQYF	TGTGCCAGCAGTGAAACACGACCTTTACTAGCGGCTAGCACAGATACGCAGTATTTT
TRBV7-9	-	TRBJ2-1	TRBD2	CASSHTPGLAGGIYNEQFF	TGTGCCAGCAGCCACACCCCGGGACTAGCGGGAGGCATATACAATGAGCAGTTCTTC
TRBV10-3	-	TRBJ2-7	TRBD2	CASSEGTSGSYEQYF	TGTGCCAGCAGTGAAGGGACTAGCGGGAGCTACGAGCAGTACTTC
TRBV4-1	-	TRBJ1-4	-	CASSQERMGNEKLFF	TGCGCCAGCAGCCAAGAGAGGATGGGTAATGAAAAACTGTTTTTT
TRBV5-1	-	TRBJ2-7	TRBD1	CASSPGTGGGGLTGEQYF	TGCGCCAGCAGCCCCGGGACAGGAGGTGGCGGACTGACGGGTGAGCAGTACTTC
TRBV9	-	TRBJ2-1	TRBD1	CASSVGGTGTYNEQFF	TGTGCCAGCAGCGTAGGGGGGACAGGAACCTACAATGAGCAGTTCTTC
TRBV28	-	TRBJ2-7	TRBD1	CASTPMDRGEQYF	TGTGCCAGCACCCCAATGGACAGGGGCGAGCAGTACTTC
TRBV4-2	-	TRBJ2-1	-	CASSQDIAPREQFF	TGTGCCAGCAGCCAAGATATAGCCCCAAGGGAGCAGTTCTTC
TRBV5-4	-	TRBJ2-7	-	CASHSASKNEQYF	TGTGCCAGCCATAGCGCGTCGAAGAACGAGCAGTACTTC
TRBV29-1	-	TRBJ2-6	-	CSVETGYPYSGANVLTF	TGCAGCGTTGAAACAGGGTACCCCTACTCTGGGGCCAACGTCCTGACTTTC